The T cell receptor beta chain described here comes from a study of response to subunit inactivated influenza vaccine. Points from the study as a whole: Each seasonal influenza vaccination recruits few new T cells, the authors suggested.

TCRdb recomputed calls from the RT-PCR reads with MiXCR, one row per CDR3 protein. This sample has about 530,000 distinct CDR3 sequences, with approximately 12% found just once. This clonotype appeared a few times. Its antigen is unknown. Trimming removed 6 bases at V and 0 bases at J, with 12 bases between. CDR1 and CDR2 (germline): MNHEY, SMNVEV (reference sequence). The CDR3 has 15 amino acids. J is TRBJ1-5 and V is TRBV27, with D maybe TRBD1 (6 bases). The material sequenced was PBMCs from blood, taken on the day of vaccination. The source of this sequence is a man aged 50 to 60 who received an inactivated influenza vaccine. The CDR3: CASRADRYSNQPQHF. CDR3 nucleotide sequence: TGTGCCAGCAGAGCGGACAGATATAGCAATCAGCCCCAGCATTTT.